The T cell receptor beta chain described here comes from a study of graft-versus-host responses after intestinal transplantation. The method was immunoSEQ multiplex PCR; TCRdb's version includes in-frame clones alone and lacks a portion of them. In the table there are fewer than 120,000 clones, just under 95% of which are singletons. On this clone: As yet, its antigen is unknown.

Germline values: CDR1 MNHNY, CDR2 SVGAGI (reference sequence). This CDR3 region has 13 residues. V was pared by 8 bases and J by 6 bases, with 10 bases of the junction left unmatched. The rearrangement links TRBV6-6 to TRBJ2-7; TRBD2 matches at 7 bases. The sequence came from a human donor who received an intestinal transplant. The sequencing used unstimulated CD8+ T cells sorted from spleen or lymph node cells, collected before intestinal transplant. This CDR3 reads CASALSGTGEQYF. Written as DNA, the CDR3 is TGTGCCAGCGCCCTCAGCGGGACGGGCGAGCAGTACTTC.